The 32 T cell receptor beta chains listed next were all sequenced from one sample in a study of shared clonotypes between healthy human individuals. Sequenced by immunoSEQ multiplex PCR; TCRdb stores in-frame clones only, minus some. The sample has roughly 170,000 clones, around 63% seen once. Sequencing input: memory CD4+ T cells sorted from blood. Documented subset: CD45RA-negative fraction. The receptors derive from a man aged 25-40 years in good health.

In its sample, this clone was seen once. The chain joins TRBV7-2 to TRBJ2-6, with a tentative D call TRBD2 (6 bases). Germline-derived CDR1 and CDR2 are SGHTA and FQGNSA. The CDR3 is 16 amino acids. Trimming removed 5 bases from V and 2 bases from J, with 13 bases in between. CDR3 amino acids: CASSLTGGPGANVLTF. CDR3 sequence (DNA): TGTGCCAGCAGCCTAACCGGGGGACCTGGGGCCAACGTCCTGACTTTC.

This clone was picked up many times. J is TRBJ1-2 and V is TRBV28, with D possibly matching TRBD1 (5 bases). The CDR3 runs 14 residues. V was clipped by 3 bases and J by 4 bases, with 12 bases between them. Germline V gives CDR1 MDHEN, CDR2 SYDVKM. The CDR3 spells CASSLGGGRYGYTF. The CDR3 DNA reads TGTGCCAGCAGTTTGGGTGGGGGTCGCTATGGCTACACCTTC.

The chain couples TRBV5-1 to TRBJ2-7; D remains ambiguous. CDR3 length: 16 residues. Looked up from germline, CDR1 is SGHRS and CDR2 is YFSETQ. With 7 bases removed from V and 1 base from J, the gap between germline ends came to 21 bases. CDR3 sequence (DNA): TGCGCCAGCTCAGTGGGAACCACGATTAAGTCCTACGAGCAGTACTTC. Protein: CASSVGTTIKSYEQYF.

V and J are TRBV13 and TRBJ2-3; possibly TRBD1 for D (5 bases). The CDR3 runs 14 residues. Germline loops: CDR1 PRHDT, CDR2 FYEKMQ (reference sequence). Trimming stripped 8 bases from V and 2 bases from J, with 14 bases between. CDR3 sequence (DNA): TGTGCCAGCCGCCGCGACGGACACACAGATACGCAGTATTTT. Protein product: CASRRDGHTDTQYF.

The chain is built from TRBV7-2 and TRBJ2-1; 14 positions match TRBD2. Trimming removed 5 bases from V and 9 bases from J; junction bases left unmatched: 6. Germline lookup yields CDR1 SGHTA and CDR2 FQGNSA. The CDR3 consists of 15 residues. The CDR3 loop is CASSAGTSGSFEQFF. The CDR3 region has the DNA TGTGCCAGCAGCGCTGGGACTAGCGGGAGCTTTGAGCAGTTCTTC. Using reference TRBV7-2 and TRBJ2-1 for the parts outside the CDR3, the full variable domain is GAGVSQSPSNKVTEKGKDVELRCDPISGHTALYWYRQSLGQGLEFLIYFQGNSAPDKSGLPSDRFSAERTGGSVSTLTIQRTQQEDSAVYLCASSAGTSGSFEQFFGPGTRLTVL.

V is TRBV5-4 and J is TRBJ2-1, with TRBD2 matching over 9 bases. The length of the CDR3 is 15 residues. Germline V lookup: CDR1 SGHNT, CDR2 YYREEE (reference sequence). The V segment lost 4 bases and the J segment 10 bases; nucleotides outside the gene matches: 12. DNA of the CDR3: TGTGCCAGCAGCGCCCCCGCGGGAGGGTCACAGGAGCAGTTCTTC. Protein product: CASSAPAGGSQEQFF. The full variable domain, with the rest looked up from reference TRBV5-4 and TRBJ2-1, is ETGVTQSPTHLIKTRGQQVTLRCSSQSGHNTVSWYQQALGQGPQFIFQYYREEENGRGNFPPRFSGLQFPNYSSELNVNALELDDSALYLCASSAPAGGSQEQFFGPGTRLTVL.

DNA of the CDR3: TGTGCCAGCAGCTCAGGGCTAGCGACAGATACGCAGTATTTT. It specifies CASSSGLATDTQYF. The genes are TRBV7-2 and TRBJ2-3; maybe TRBD2 (6 bases). Per germline, CDR1 SGHTA and CDR2 FQGNSA. V was shortened by 4 bases and J by 3 bases, with 11 bases between the two germline ends. This CDR3 has 14 amino acids.

This rearrangement joins TRBV5-5 to TRBJ2-7; D remains unclear. Germline V gene sequence: CDR1 SGHKS, CDR2 YYEKEE (reference sequence). V was pared by 2 bases and J by 4 bases, with 13 bases between. The CDR3 spans 14 residues. CDR3 nucleotides: TGTGCCAGCAGCTTTAAAGTTGTTACGTACGAGCAGTACTTC. Translation gives CASSFKVVTYEQYF.

A word on this clone: An end of the junction differs from the germline gene, which may be a read error. V is TRBV7-8 and J is TRBJ2-7; possible D gene TRBD1, 5 bases. The CDR3 runs 13 residues. Germline CDR1 is SGHVS and CDR2 is FQNEAQ. Here the CDR3 reads CASSPQAQGSLKF. CDR3 coding DNA: TGTGCCAGCAGCCCACAGGCTCAAGGTTCACTAAAATTC.

In the case of this clone: The sample has other DNA sequences that encode this CDR3 too. The chain recombines TRBV10-3 with TRBJ2-5; D uncertain. V was clipped by 1 base and J by 4 bases, with 1 base between them. This CDR3 is 11 amino acids long. Germline-derived CDR1 and CDR2 are ENHRY and SYGVKD. The CDR3 region has the DNA TGTGCCATCAGTGAGTTAGAGACCCAGTACTTC. Residues: CAISELETQYF.

The J gene is TRBJ1-2, the V gene TRBV15; 9 nucleotides align to TRBD1. Trimming took 3 bases from V and 4 from J; bases not matched to a gene: 9. Germline-derived CDR1 and CDR2 are LNHNV and YYDKDF (reference sequence). The CDR3 spans 16 residues. The CDR3 loop is CATSRGDRDYSYGYTF. DNA of the CDR3: TGTGCCACCAGCAGGGGGGACAGGGACTATAGCTATGGCTACACCTTC.

The CDR3 DNA reads as TGTGCCAGCAGCTTAGTCGCAGGGGGTCACGGGGAGCTGTTTTTT. Translating gives CASSLVAGGHGELFF. The V gene is TRBV11-2, the J gene TRBJ2-2; 7 nucleotides line up with TRBD1. V gave up 1 base and J gave up 7 bases; unmatched junction bases: 6. This CDR3 contains 15 residues. The germline gives CDR1 SGHAT, CDR2 FQNNGV.

This sequence joins TRBV7-9 and TRBJ2-5, with unresolved D. CDR3 length equals 14 residues. The germline V and J ends were trimmed by 6 bases and 5 bases, with 16 bases remaining between them. Germline CDR1 and CDR2: SEHNR and FQNEAQ (reference sequence). CDR3 protein: CASRNLLFLETQYF. The DNA for the CDR3 is TGTGCCAGCAGGAACCTATTGTTCCTGGAGACCCAGTACTTC.

The V call is TRBV11-2, the J call TRBJ2-7; either TRBD1 or TRBD2 may supply D (5 bases each). Per germline, CDR1 SGHAT and CDR2 FQNNGV. The CDR3 covers 12 residues. The ends were cut back, 5 bases at V and 7 bases at J, with 12 bases in the middle. The CDR3: CASSGTALEQYF. CDR3 coding DNA: TGTGCCAGCAGCGGGACGGCGCTTGAGCAGTACTTC.

The CDR3 nucleotides read TGCGCCAGCAGCTGGCCCAGTGACTCCCCTCTTAATGAGCAGTTCTTC. It is translated as CASSWPSDSPLNEQFF. V and J are TRBV5-1 and TRBJ2-1; D is unclear. The CDR3 covers 16 residues. V was cut by 3 bases and J by 7 bases, with 20 bases left in between. Germline V gene lookup returns CDR1 SGHRS and CDR2 YFSETQ.

V and J are TRBV2 and TRBJ1-5; D gene unclear. The V gene lost 4 bases and the J gene lost 6 bases, with 10 bases spanning the gap. The germline gives CDR1 SNHLY, CDR2 FYNNEI. The CDR3 sequence is 13 residues long. The CDR3 nucleotides read TGTGCCAGCAGTGTACAGAACGGTCAGCCCCAGCATTTT. This translates into CASSVQNGQPQHF.

The chain couples TRBV2 to TRBJ2-7; 7 bases are a match to TRBD1. Looked up from germline, CDR1 is SNHLY and CDR2 is FYNNEI. There are 12 residues in the CDR3. With 6 bases clipped from V and 3 bases from J, the junction kept 2 bases outside the gene matches. This chain's CDR3 is CASRQGFYEQYF. CDR3 DNA sequence: TGTGCCAGCAGACAGGGGTTCTACGAGCAGTACTTC.

V usage is TRBV5-1 and J usage is TRBJ2-5; D call uncertain. This CDR3 has 14 residues. Germline V gene sequence: CDR1 SGHRS, CDR2 YFSETQ. The V end was cut by 0 bases, the J end by 1 base, with 7 bases between. The CDR3 region is CASSLEGAQETQYF. CDR3 coding DNA: TGCGCCAGCAGCTTGGAGGGCGCCCAAGAGACCCAGTACTTC.

This clone turned up a few times. The V call is TRBV4-2, the J call TRBJ1-1, with a possible D match to TRBD1 (5 bases). The germline gives CDR1 LGHNA, CDR2 YNFKEQ. The CDR3 spans 13 residues. The germline V and J ends were trimmed by 5 bases and 1 base, with 8 bases remaining between them. The CDR3 sequence is CASSGHANTEAFF. In DNA form, the CDR3 reads TGTGCCAGCAGCGGACACGCGAACACTGAAGCTTTCTTT.

J is TRBJ1-1 and V is TRBV20-1, with unresolved D. The CDR3 consists of 11 residues. The germline V gene has CDR1 DFQATT and CDR2 SNEGSKA (reference sequence). V lost 5 bases to trimming and J lost 2 bases, with 6 bases between them. The CDR3 DNA is TGCAGTGCTCTGGATAACACTGAAGCTTTCTTT. Protein sequence: CSALDNTEAFF.

The J gene is TRBJ1-4, the V gene TRBV9, with unresolved D. Germline CDR1 and CDR2: SGDLS and YYNGEE. The CDR3 totals 15 residues. V was trimmed by 4 bases and J by 4 bases, leaving 14 bases between them. CDR3 sequence (DNA): TGTGCCAGCAGCACCGAGACCGAGCATAATGAAAAACTGTTTTTT. This gives the protein CASSTETEHNEKLFF.

This clone was counted a few times. J is TRBJ2-1 and V is TRBV10-3; TRBD2 agrees at 7 bases. Germline V gives CDR1 ENHRY, CDR2 SYGVKD. V gave up 4 bases and J gave up 9 bases; unmatched junction bases: 15. The CDR3 has 16 residues. CDR3 amino acids: CAISGDGVGGSSEQFF. For the CDR3, the DNA is TGTGCCATCAGTGGTGATGGGGTCGGCGGGAGTAGTGAGCAGTTCTTC.

This sequence joins TRBV30 and TRBJ2-5; a weak D match, TRBD1 (5 bases). The CDR3 is 13 residues long. Germline CDR1 and CDR2: GTSNPN and SVGIG (reference sequence). Trimming removed 1 base from V and 5 bases from J, with 11 bases in between. The CDR3 loop is CAWSGQTAETQYF. Here the CDR3 DNA reads TGTGCCTGGAGTGGACAGACGGCCGAGACCCAGTACTTC.

Ten or more counts support this clone. The chain recombines TRBV19 with TRBJ1-2; a possible D gene is TRBD1 (6 bases). V lost 1 base to trimming and J lost 7 bases, with 10 bases between them. Germline V gene data show CDR1 as LNHDA and CDR2 as SQIVND (reference sequence). CDR3 length: 13 residues. The CDR3 loop reads CASSIGTVPGYTF. The DNA of the CDR3 is TGTGCCAGTAGTATAGGGACAGTTCCTGGCTACACCTTC.

The V call is TRBV7-9, the J call TRBJ1-5, with TRBD1 matching 8 bases. Germline lookup yields CDR1 SEHNR and CDR2 FQNEAQ (reference sequence). CDR3 length equals 14 residues. V lost 5 bases to trimming and J lost 4 bases; unmatched junction nucleotides: 4. As DNA, the CDR3 is TGTGCCAGCAGCGAGGGACAGGTTAATCAGCCCCAGCATTTT. Its protein is CASSEGQVNQPQHF.

V and J are TRBV10-2 and TRBJ1-1, with D perhaps matching TRBD1 (6 bases). Germline V gene data show CDR1 as WSHSY and CDR2 as SAAADI. The CDR3 runs 13 residues. V was pared by 7 bases and J by 1 base, with 10 bases between. CDR3 protein: CASNTQGNTEAFF. The CDR3 coding sequence is TGCGCCAGCAATACACAGGGGAACACTGAAGCTTTCTTT.

The chain employs TRBV7-6 and TRBJ2-2, with D perhaps given as TRBD1 or TRBD2 (6 bases each). This CDR3 region has 14 residues. The ends were cut back, 0 bases at V and 7 bases at J, with 9 bases in the middle. Germline V gene sequence: CDR1 SGHVS, CDR2 FNYEAQ. The CDR3 spells CASSLAEGVGELFF. CDR3 bases: TGTGCCAGCAGCTTAGCGGAGGGGGTCGGGGAGCTGTTTTTT.

The chain has TRBV18 and TRBJ2-7, with no clear D. Germline values: CDR1 KGHSH, CDR2 LQKENI. The CDR3 sequence is 13 residues long. The V gene lost 3 bases and the J gene lost 5 bases, with 11 bases spanning the gap. The CDR3 reads CASSPKGPDEQYF. The DNA for the CDR3 is TGTGCCAGCTCACCGAAAGGCCCGGACGAGCAGTACTTC.

The chain recombines TRBV10-3 with TRBJ1-5, with 10 positions matching TRBD1. The germline V gene has CDR1 ENHRY and CDR2 SYGVKD. The CDR3 has 14 amino acids. V lost 6 bases to trimming and J lost 5 bases; unmatched junction nucleotides: 4. CDR3 DNA: TGTGCCATCAGCGGGACAGGGGCTGATCAGCCCCAGCATTTT. This codes for CAISGTGADQPQHF.

The V call is TRBV14, the J call TRBJ2-4, with TRBD1 identical over 7 bases. V dropped 5 bases and J dropped 0; count of bases not matched to a gene: 4. The CDR3 is made up of 15 amino acids. Germline assignment: CDR1 SGHDN and CDR2 FVKESK. Here the CDR3 reads CASSRGQVAKNIQYF. The DNA of the CDR3 is TGTGCCAGCAGCAGGGGGCAAGTAGCCAAAAACATTCAGTACTTC.

The chain combines TRBV18 with TRBJ2-5; either TRBD1 or TRBD2 may supply D (5 bases each). Trimming pared 4 bases from V and 2 bases from J, leaving 8 bases between. Germline-derived CDR1 and CDR2 are KGHSH and LQKENI. This CDR3 contains 13 residues. CDR3 DNA sequence: TGTGCCAGCTCACGAGGGGAACAAGAGACCCAGTACTTC. Translation gives CASSRGEQETQYF. Supplemented by reference TRBV18 and TRBJ2-5, the full variable domain reads NAGVMQNPRHLVRRRGQEARLRCSPMKGHSHVYWYRQLPEEGLKFMVYLQKENIIDESGMPKERFSAEFPKEGPSILRIQQVVRGDSAAYFCASSRGEQETQYFGPGTRLLVL.

This clone has only a few counts. The genes are TRBV29-1 and TRBJ2-1, with D hard to call. The germline gives CDR1 SQVTM, CDR2 ANQGSEA. The CDR3 spans 11 residues. V lost 4 bases to trimming and J lost 3 bases, with 4 bases between them. Here the CDR3 DNA reads TGCAGCGTTGGGGGCTACAATGAGCAGTTCTTC. It yields the protein CSVGGYNEQFF.